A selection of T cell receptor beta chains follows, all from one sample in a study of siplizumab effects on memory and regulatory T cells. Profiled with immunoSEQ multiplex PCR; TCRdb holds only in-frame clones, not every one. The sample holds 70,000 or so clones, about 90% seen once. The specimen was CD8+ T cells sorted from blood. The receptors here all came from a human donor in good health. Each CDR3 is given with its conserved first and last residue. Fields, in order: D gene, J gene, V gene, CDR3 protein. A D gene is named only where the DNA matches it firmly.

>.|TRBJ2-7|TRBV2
CASSKTATYEQYF
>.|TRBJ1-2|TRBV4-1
CASSQDLGNWYGYTF
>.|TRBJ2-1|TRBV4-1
CASSLGPGGLYNEQFF
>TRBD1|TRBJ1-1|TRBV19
CASSRGQTNTEAFF
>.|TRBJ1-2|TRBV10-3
CAISESSPGPFYGYTF
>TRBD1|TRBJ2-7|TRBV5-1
CASSLEQGANEQYF
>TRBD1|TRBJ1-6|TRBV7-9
CASSSDRVNSPLHF
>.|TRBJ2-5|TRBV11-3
CASSLGQGETQYF
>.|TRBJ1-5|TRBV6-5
CASGRNGGQPQHF
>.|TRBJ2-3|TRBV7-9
CASKAMEDTQYF
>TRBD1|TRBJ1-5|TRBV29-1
CSVFTGEDQPQHF
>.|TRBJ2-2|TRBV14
CASSQLSLGELFF
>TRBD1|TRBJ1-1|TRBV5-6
CASSLSGTVVEAFF
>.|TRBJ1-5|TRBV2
CASSVFGQLNQPQHF
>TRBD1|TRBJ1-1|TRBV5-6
CASSWGTVDFVNTEAFF
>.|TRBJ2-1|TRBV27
CASSLSQGPYNEQFF
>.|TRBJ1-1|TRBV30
CACTRGEAFF
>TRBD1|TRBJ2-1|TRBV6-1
CASTRTGGPYNEQFF
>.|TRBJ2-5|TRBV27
CASSLWRQETQYF
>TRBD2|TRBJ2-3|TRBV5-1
CASSLPSSGVSTDTQYF
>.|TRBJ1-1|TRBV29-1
CSVEDGGKVGMNTEAFF
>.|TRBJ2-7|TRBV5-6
CASSLGYTYEQYF
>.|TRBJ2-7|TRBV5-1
CASSLVREFSYEQYF
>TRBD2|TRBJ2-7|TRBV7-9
CASSLEREGGYEQYF
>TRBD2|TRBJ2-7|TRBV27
CASSYTSGAYEQYF
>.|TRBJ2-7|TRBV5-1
CASSPPGRAGEQYF
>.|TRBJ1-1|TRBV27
CASSLSTGTNTEAFF
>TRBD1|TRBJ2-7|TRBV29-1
CSATGGLDEQYF
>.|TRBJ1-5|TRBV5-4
CASSQYTNSNQPQHF
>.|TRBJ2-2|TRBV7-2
CASTLGGELFF
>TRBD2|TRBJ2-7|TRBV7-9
CASSLLPSGVDGYEQYF
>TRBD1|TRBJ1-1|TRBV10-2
CAASGGRGTEAFF
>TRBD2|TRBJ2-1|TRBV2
CASKTSGGAYNEQFF
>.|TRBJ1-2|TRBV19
CASSMEDWGYTF
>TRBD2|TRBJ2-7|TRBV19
CASSGLAGYYEQYF
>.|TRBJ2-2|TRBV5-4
CASSSEHTGELFF
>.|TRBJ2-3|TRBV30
CAWSVAVRSADTQYF
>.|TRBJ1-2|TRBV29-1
CSANRALGYGYTF
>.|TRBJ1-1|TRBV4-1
CASSQSSGNVATEAFF
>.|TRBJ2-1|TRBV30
CAWSVGYNEQFF
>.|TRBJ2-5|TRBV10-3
CAISESAGWFETQYF
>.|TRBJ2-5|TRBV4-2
CASSHLAAAEETQYF
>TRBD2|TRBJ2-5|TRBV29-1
CSVGAAGGPKTQYF
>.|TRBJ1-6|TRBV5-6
CASSSADIPPGISPLHF
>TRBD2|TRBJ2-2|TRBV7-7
CASSLVAGHIELFF
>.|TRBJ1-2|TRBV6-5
CASSYSKRDYTF